This passage covers 27 T cell receptor beta chains from one sample sequenced in a study of cytomegalovirus exposure and HLA in healthy donors (TCRdb year 2017). Receptors were amplified or captured by the immunoSEQ multiplex PCR assay. For the multiplex PCR, a mixture combining 60 forward primers for TCR Vbeta segments and 13 reverse primers for TCR Jbeta segments was used. This is the immuneACCESS table as TCRdb keeps it, with only in-frame sequences that have V and J called. A part of the clones is gone; compared with another copy, unresolved V genes explain less than half, and the rest is unexplained. For this sample there are tens of thousands of clones; approximately 70% appear just once. 2.7% of the sample is held by the ten biggest clonotypes. The specimen was PBMCs. The source of these receptors is a middle-aged man in good health and CMV-seronegative.

V is TRBV9 and J is TRBJ1-4; a weak D match, TRBD1 (5 bases). This CDR3 contains 15 residues. Germline V gives CDR1 SGDLS, CDR2 YYNGEE. The V and J ends lost 4 bases and 0 bases respectively, with 10 bases between them. The CDR3 is CASSKTGATNEKLFF. The CDR3 coding sequence is TGTGCCAGCAGCAAAACGGGGGCAACTAATGAAAAACTGTTTTTT.

This clone was detected ten times or more. The chain has TRBV2 and TRBJ2-7; D is possibly TRBD1 (6 bases). This CDR3 has 12 amino acids. Trimming stripped 7 bases from V and 2 bases from J, with 9 bases between. In germline, CDR1 is SNHLY, CDR2 FYNNEI. DNA of the CDR3: TGTGCCAGCAAGAGGGACACCTACGAGCAGTACGTC. As protein: CASKRDTYEQYV.

The V call is TRBV27, the J call TRBJ2-5, with TRBD1 identical over 9 bases. The DNA matches TRBJ2-7 better at its end, which makes the J call doubtful. Germline loops: CDR1 MNHEY, CDR2 SMNVEV (reference sequence). CDR3 size: 14 residues. The CDR3 DNA is TGTGCCAGCAGTTTATCCGGGACAGGGTACGAGCAGTACTTC. Its protein product is CASSLSGTGYEQYF.

This clone appeared many times. This rearrangement joins TRBV9 to TRBJ2-3, with a possible D match to TRBD2 (6 bases). CDR3 length: 14 amino acids. V gave up 0 bases and J gave up 6 bases, with 11 bases separating them. CDR1 SGDLS and CDR2 YYNGEE come from the germline V gene. The chain's CDR3 is CASSVEASADTQYF. CDR3 sequence (DNA): TGTGCCAGCAGCGTAGAGGCTAGCGCGGATACGCAGTATTTT.

The CDR3 DNA sequence: TGTGCCAGCAGCTTAGGCGGGGCTCAGCCCCAGTACTTC. It codes for CASSLGGAQPQYF. The chain recombines TRBV7-9 with TRBJ2-5, with D maybe TRBD2 (6 bases). V lost 1 base and J lost 9, with 12 bases in between. Germline V CDR1 and CDR2: SEHNR, FQNEAQ (reference sequence). The CDR3 has 13 amino acids.

The V call is TRBV29-1, the J call TRBJ2-5, with a tentative D call TRBD1 (6 bases). Trimming cost V 6 bases and J 2 bases, with 19 bases left between them. Germline-derived CDR1 and CDR2 are SQVTM and ANQGSEA. This CDR3 comprises 15 residues. The DNA for the CDR3 is TGCAGCGTCGCTCGAGGGGGTGCTGGGCAAGAGACCCAGTACTTC. Translating gives CSVARGGAGQETQYF.

CDR3 bases: TGTGCCAGCAGCACCGGGACAGGGGGGAAACCAGATACGCAGTATTTT. Translated, it gives CASSTGTGGKPDTQYF. The V and J genes are TRBV5-4 and TRBJ2-3; 11 positions match TRBD1. CDR3 length equals 16 residues. CDR1 SGHNT and CDR2 YYREEE come from the germline V gene (reference sequence). Unmatched junction bases numbered 8, after V lost 4 bases and J lost 4 bases.

This clone appeared a single time. The chain recombines TRBV6-1 with TRBJ1-2, with 7 bases fitting TRBD1. CDR3 length: 15 residues. V dropped 6 bases and J dropped 0; count of bases not matched to a gene: 7. CDR1 MNHNS and CDR2 SASEGT come from the germline V gene. The CDR3: CASRADREPNYGYTF. The CDR3 nucleotides read TGTGCCAGCAGAGCCGACAGGGAACCTAACTATGGCTACACCTTC.

This clone was found a few times. The chain couples TRBV2 to TRBJ1-6; tentative D call: TRBD1 (6 bases). Germline assignment: CDR1 SNHLY and CDR2 FYNNEI. The CDR3 sequence is 14 residues long. The germline V and J ends were trimmed by 6 bases and 5 bases, with 11 bases remaining between them. CDR3 DNA sequence: TGTGCCAGCAGACAGGGTTGGGATAATTCACCCCTCCACTTT. It specifies CASRQGWDNSPLHF.

The V and J genes are TRBV19 and TRBJ1-1; 9 bases are a match to TRBD1. This CDR3 is 12 amino acids long. Germline assignment: CDR1 LNHDA and CDR2 SQIVND (reference sequence). V lost 8 bases, J lost 4 bases, and 2 bases stayed unmatched. As DNA, the CDR3 is TGTGCCAGTGACAGGGGGACCACTGAAGCTTTCTTT. Its translation is CASDRGTTEAFF.

This clone was observed a few times. This chain joins TRBV2 and TRBJ2-3; D possibly corresponds to TRBD2 (5 bases). The CDR3 sequence is 14 residues long. CDR1 is SNHLY and CDR2 is FYNNEI in the germline V gene. V lost 9 bases, J lost 1 base, and 14 bases lay in between. The CDR3 sequence is CASSSDGGTDTQYF. The CDR3 DNA sequence: TGTGCCAGTTCTTCTGACGGGGGCACAGATACGCAGTATTTT.

This clone has just a few counts. The chain carries TRBV7-2 and TRBJ1-1; 10 bases are a match to TRBD1. Germline-derived CDR1 and CDR2 are SGHTA and FQGNSA. Germline trimming cut 2 bases from V and 8 bases from J; bases unmatched to any gene: 2. This CDR3 is built from 13 residues. CDR3 sequence: CASSLWDRGEAFF. The CDR3 DNA follows: TGTGCCAGCAGCTTATGGGACAGGGGAGAAGCTTTCTTT.

The CDR3 loop is CASSYAGEGSDTQYF. In nucleotides, the CDR3 is TGTGCCAGCAGTTACGCGGGAGAGGGCTCAGATACGCAGTATTTT. The V and J genes are TRBV6-5 and TRBJ2-3; TRBD2 agrees at 7 bases. The junction had 6 bases not matched to a gene; V was cut back by 2 bases and J by 4 bases. The length of the CDR3 is 15 residues. Germline V lookup: CDR1 MNHEY, CDR2 SVGAGI.

The rearrangement uses TRBV13 and TRBJ2-3, with D tentatively TRBD1 (6 bases). Between the trimmed V and J ends, which lost 5 bases and 10 bases, there was a span of 16 bases. The CDR3 length is 13 residues. Germline lookup yields CDR1 PRHDT and CDR2 FYEKMQ (reference sequence). The CDR3 protein is CASSGGPRFAQYF. Written as DNA, the CDR3 is TGTGCCAGCAGCGGGGGCCCTCGGTTTGCGCAGTATTTT.

This chain connects TRBV9 to TRBJ2-2, with D maybe TRBD2 (6 bases). V lost 3 bases to trimming and J lost 5 bases, with 20 bases between them. Looked up from germline, CDR1 is SGDLS and CDR2 is YYNGEE. This CDR3 region has 17 residues. CDR3 DNA: TGTGCCAGCAGCGAGAGAGGCGGGACCTGGGGGACCGGGGAGCTGTTTTTT. Its protein product is CASSERGGTWGTGELFF.

This clone was counted many times. This chain connects TRBV6-4 to TRBJ2-3; 9 bases align to TRBD2. CDR1 and CDR2 from the germline V gene are MRHNA and SNTAGT. CDR3 length: 15 residues. V lost 4 bases, J lost 1 base, and 3 bases stayed unmatched. The CDR3 region is CASSVLAGGTDTQYF. As DNA, the CDR3 is TGTGCCAGCAGTGTTTTAGCGGGGGGCACAGATACGCAGTATTTT.

The genes are TRBV7-3 and TRBJ2-1, with D possibly TRBD1 on 5 matching bases. V gave up 4 bases and J gave up 2 bases, with 9 bases separating them. CDR1 and CDR2 from the germline V gene are SGHTA and FQGTGA. The CDR3 runs to 14 residues. For the CDR3, the DNA is TGTGCCAGCAGCTCAGGGAAGCCCTACAATGAGCAGTTCTTC. This sequence encodes CASSSGKPYNEQFF.

The chain is built from TRBV30 and TRBJ1-2, with 7 positions matching TRBD1. CDR1 is GTSNPN and CDR2 is SVGIG in the germline V gene (reference sequence). V lost 3 bases and J lost 3; bases outside the gene matches: 7. This CDR3 contains 14 residues. CDR3 loop: CAWRGDSPYYGYTF. CDR3 bases: TGTGCCTGGAGGGGGGACAGCCCGTACTATGGCTACACCTTC.

The chain uses TRBV29-1 and TRBJ1-1; D is perhaps TRBD1 (6 bases). This CDR3 contains 13 residues. The V end lost 5 bases, the J end lost 7 bases, and 17 bases lay between the germline ends. Germline values: CDR1 SQVTM, CDR2 ANQGSEA. CDR3 residues: CSVPQQGSGEAFF. In nucleotides, the CDR3 is TGCAGCGTTCCACAACAGGGTTCGGGTGAAGCTTTCTTT. The full variable domain, with the rest looked up from reference TRBV29-1 and TRBJ1-1, is SAVISQKPSRDICQRGTSLTIQCQVDSQVTMMFWYRQQPGQSLTLIATANQGSEATYESGFVIDKFPISRPNLTFSTLTVSNMSPEDSSIYLCSVPQQGSGEAFFGQGTRLTVV.

The chain carries TRBV9 and TRBJ2-3; the D is unclear. This CDR3 contains 15 residues. From germline, CDR1 is SGDLS and CDR2 YYNGEE. Trimming took off 4 bases at V and 8 bases at J, with 20 bases between the two ends. The CDR3 reads CASSIDFLTQTTQYF. CDR3 DNA: TGTGCCAGCAGCATCGATTTCCTCACTCAAACTACGCAGTATTTT.

The V and J genes are TRBV5-1 and TRBJ2-5; D is possibly TRBD1 (7 bases). The CDR3 is 15 amino acids. Germline loops: CDR1 SGHRS, CDR2 YFSETQ. Deletions cut 0 bases from V and 3 bases from J, with 12 bases between. The CDR3 protein is CASSLVPGGKETQYF. The DNA for the CDR3 is TGCGCCAGCAGCTTGGTTCCAGGGGGGAAAGAGACCCAGTACTTC.

The chain couples TRBV15 to TRBJ2-1; TRBD1 aligns across 9 bases. Trimming removed 5 bases from V and 5 bases from J; junction bases left unmatched: 10. CDR1 and CDR2 (germline): LNHNV, YYDKDF (reference sequence). The CDR3 is 16 residues long. Here the CDR3 reads CATSLWTGEVDNEQFF. The CDR3 coding sequence is TGTGCCACCAGCCTATGGACAGGGGAGGTGGACAATGAGCAGTTCTTC.

The V gene is TRBV4-3, the J gene TRBJ1-1; D not resolved. The germline gives CDR1 LGHNA, CDR2 YSLEER. Deletions cut 2 bases from V and 1 base from J, with 8 bases between. The CDR3 has 14 residues. The CDR3 DNA reads TGCGCCAGCAGCCAATTTAGCTCGAACACTGAAGCTTTCTTT. Its translation: CASSQFSSNTEAFF.

The gene calls are TRBV7-9 and TRBJ2-5; 10 positions match TRBD2. V was clipped by 1 base and J by 4 bases; unmatched bases: 6. Germline V CDR1 and CDR2: SEHNR, FQNEAQ (reference sequence). CDR3 size: 16 residues. The CDR3 DNA sequence: TGTGCCAGCAGCTTAGGACTAGCGGGTTCGTCAGAGACCCAGTACTTC. Translating gives CASSLGLAGSSETQYF.

This sequence joins TRBV7-8 and TRBJ1-1, with D possibly TRBD1 on 6 matching bases. Trimming left V 1 base short and J 5 bases short, with 14 bases between. There are 15 residues in the CDR3. Germline CDR1 reads SGHVS; CDR2 reads FQNEAQ. For the CDR3, the DNA is TGTGCCAGCAGCTTAGTCAGGGGCGGAGGTACTGAAGCTTTCTTT. This codes for CASSLVRGGGTEAFF.

With respect to this clone: The junction does not match germline at one end; this may be a read error. The chain couples TRBV7-7 to TRBJ2-3; D possibly corresponds to TRBD2 (5 bases). CDR3 size: 14 residues. Germline CDR1 reads SSHAT; CDR2 reads FNYEAQ (reference sequence). Written as DNA, the CDR3 is TGTGCTAGCAGCCCCGGACTTCACACAGATACGCAGTATTTT. Its translation: CASSPGLHTDTQYF.

The V and J genes are TRBV2 and TRBJ2-5, with D perhaps matching TRBD1 (5 bases). The V end lost 4 bases, the J end lost 0 bases, and 9 bases lay between the germline ends. CDR1 SNHLY and CDR2 FYNNEI come from the germline V gene. CDR3 length: 14 amino acids. CDR3 sequence reads: CASSVRQYQETQYF. The CDR3 bases are TGTGCCAGCAGTGTCCGACAGTACCAAGAGACCCAGTACTTC.